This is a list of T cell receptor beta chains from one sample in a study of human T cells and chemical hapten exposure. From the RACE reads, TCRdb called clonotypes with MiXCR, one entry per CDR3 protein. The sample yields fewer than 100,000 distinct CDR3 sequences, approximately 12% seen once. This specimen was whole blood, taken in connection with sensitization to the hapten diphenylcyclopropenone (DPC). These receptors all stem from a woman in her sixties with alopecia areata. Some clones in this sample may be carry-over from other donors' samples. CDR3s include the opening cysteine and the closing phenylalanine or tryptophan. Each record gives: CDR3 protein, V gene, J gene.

CDR3 protein: CSVDPRNTQYF
V gene: TRBV29-1
J gene: TRBJ2-3

CDR3 protein: CASSPAQAFFGYTF
V gene: TRBV12-3/TRBV12-4
J gene: TRBJ1-2

CDR3 protein: CASSQVGLAGTTDTQYF
V gene: TRBV4-2
J gene: TRBJ2-3

CDR3 protein: CASSWGQGNTEAFF
V gene: TRBV7-9
J gene: TRBJ1-1

CDR3 protein: CSARVLGPNEKLFF
V gene: TRBV20-1
J gene: TRBJ1-4

CDR3 protein: CAISQNLLNTEAFF
V gene: TRBV10-3
J gene: TRBJ1-1

CDR3 protein: CASSLVSGGISGANVLTF
V gene: TRBV5-4
J gene: TRBJ2-6

CDR3 protein: CASSSPGQGNQPQHF
V gene: TRBV28
J gene: TRBJ1-5

CDR3 protein: CASSALGRVGMNTEAFF
V gene: TRBV18
J gene: TRBJ1-1

CDR3 protein: CASSSGTAIVYGYTF
V gene: TRBV5-4
J gene: TRBJ1-2

CDR3 protein: CSVVGVGIQYF
V gene: TRBV29-1
J gene: TRBJ2-4

CDR3 protein: CSARPFGRLYNEQFF
V gene: TRBV20-1
J gene: TRBJ2-1